This T cell receptor beta chain was captured by sequencing in a study of T-cell memory formation after mild COVID-19. Study-wide background: There were largely donor-specific TCR clusters.

A few counts support this clonotype. Its matching antigen is unknown. Trimming shortened V by 5 bases and J by 8 bases, and 12 bases separated the two germline ends. There are 13 residues in the CDR3. The germline gives CDR1 SGHTA, CDR2 FQGTGA. A single record per CDR3 protein comes from TCRdb applying MiXCR to the 5' RACE reads. The sample shows about 130,000 distinct CDR3 sequences, about 6.5% of them seen only once. Regarding the study as a whole: Whereas later expanders leaned CD4+, clones contracting day 15 to 85 showed a balanced CD4/CD8 makeup. CD8+ contracting clones occupied EMRA, while CD4+ ones occupied mainly CM and EM. Cross-reactive memory seemingly joined, as some responding clones were found in pre-infection memory.

The chain couples TRBV7-3 to TRBJ2-2, with D tentatively TRBD1 or TRBD2 (6 bases each). This clonotype was sampled from an adult woman who had mild COVID-19 (a few samples of this study predate the infection). Cell type and time point are not known. Sequenced: PBMCs or a T cell subset sorted from them (not recorded which). The CDR3 DNA follows: TGTGCCAGCAGCCCGCAGGGGAGGGGGGAGCTGTTTTTT. Protein sequence: CASSPQGRGELFF.